The 27 T cell receptor beta chains in this list originate from one sample, sequenced in a study of regulatory T cells in long-lasting Graves disease. Libraries of TCR beta came from iRepertoire HTBI primers plus Arm-PCR of CDR3 regions. From the multiplex PCR reads, TCRdb called clonotypes with MiXCR, one entry per CDR3 protein. This sample carries roughly 500,000 distinct CDR3 sequences, roughly 13% of them seen once, and the ten largest clones take roughly a tenth. Time point specified: newly diagnosed GD, antithyroid drugs for less than 3 months. The TCR library was made from RNA that had been extracted from PBMCs in TRIzol. The data also belong to a second study, concerning T cells in Graves' hyperthyroidism and ophthalmopathy.

This sample comprised peripheral blood mononuclear cells (PBMCs), obtained at new diagnosis, from a patient treated with antithyroid drugs. The receptors originated from a man younger than 45 with Graves disease.

In its sample, this clonotype was seen many times. The V and J genes are TRBV7-9 and TRBJ2-5, with 10 bases that match TRBD1. Germline trimming cut 5 bases from V and 5 bases from J; bases unmatched to any gene: 5. Germline CDR1 and CDR2: SEHNR and FQNEAQ (reference sequence). The CDR3 loop spans 14 amino acids. CDR3 protein: CASSTGQGRETQYF. DNA for the CDR3: TGTGCCAGCAGCACGGGACAGGGGAGGGAGACCCAGTACTTC. The complete variable domain, with remaining parts taken from reference TRBV7-9 and TRBJ2-5, reads DTGVSQNPRHKITKRGQNVTFRCDPISEHNRLYWYRQTLGQGPEFLTYFQNEAQLEKSRLLSDRFSAERPKGSFSTLEIQRTEQGDSAMYLCASSTGQGRETQYFGPGTRLLVL.

The CDR3 is CSAKTGTNYGYTF. Here the CDR3 DNA reads TGCAGTGCAAAGACAGGGACGAACTATGGCTACACCTTC. The chain recombines TRBV20-1 with TRBJ1-2; 7 bases align to TRBD1. Per germline, CDR1 DFQATT and CDR2 SNEGSKA (reference sequence). The V gene end was trimmed by 6 bases and the J gene end by 2 bases; junction bases not matched to a gene: 6. This CDR3 has 13 amino acids.

V gene TRBV27 combines with J gene TRBJ1-5; D uncertain. Germline V gives CDR1 MNHEY, CDR2 SMNVEV (reference sequence). V was pared by 7 bases and J by 0 bases, with 10 bases between. The CDR3 covers 14 residues. The CDR3 loop reads CASKGIFSNQPQHF. CDR3 nucleotides: TGTGCCAGCAAGGGAATCTTTAGCAATCAGCCCCAGCATTTT.

This clonotype showed up many times. The J gene is TRBJ2-5, the V gene TRBV6-1; the D gene could be TRBD1 or TRBD2 (6 bases each). This CDR3 region has 18 residues. Germline loops: CDR1 MNHNS, CDR2 SASEGT. Trimming cost V 6 bases and J 4 bases, with 27 bases left between them. The CDR3, as DNA: TGTGCCAGCAGCGCCGCCCGAGGAGGGGGGCGAGTGAGAGAGACCCAGTACTTC. Translation gives CASSAARGGGRVRETQYF.

This clonotype showed up just once. A much larger clone lies a single base off, so this may be a read error. The V gene is TRBV6-1, the J gene TRBJ2-7; a weak D match, TRBD1 (6 bases). Trimming left V 6 bases short and J 3 bases short, with 15 bases between. Germline CDR1 MNHNS, CDR2 SASEGT. The CDR3 has 14 amino acids. Here the CDR3 reads CASRPNDRLYEQYF. The CDR3 coding sequence is TGTGCCAGCAGACCCAACGACAGGCTCTACGAGCAGTACTTC.

The table lists this clonotype with many counts. V gene TRBV29-1 combines with J gene TRBJ2-4; D remains unclear. The V end lost 8 bases, the J end lost 0 bases, and 14 bases lay between the germline ends. Germline CDR1 and CDR2: SQVTM and ANQGSEA. The CDR3 is 14 residues long. The CDR3 nucleotides are TGCAGCTGCGCCTTGGACCTAGCCAAAAACATTCAGTACTTC. Translation gives CSCALDLAKNIQYF.

The chain employs TRBV19 and TRBJ2-7; D ambiguous. The CDR3 runs 14 residues. Germline-derived CDR1 and CDR2 are LNHDA and SQIVND (reference sequence). Trimming took 7 bases from V and 5 from J, leaving 18 bases between them. This chain's CDR3 is CASKGSTSSHEQYF. In DNA, the CDR3 is TGTGCCAGTAAGGGCAGTACCTCATCCCACGAGCAGTACTTC.

This clonotype has at least ten counts. The chain carries TRBV7-2 and TRBJ1-1, with a weak D call TRBD1 (5 bases). This CDR3 is built from 14 residues. The V gene lost 4 bases and the J gene lost 4 bases, with 13 bases spanning the gap. CDR1 and CDR2 from the germline V gene are SGHTA and FQGNSA. For the CDR3, the DNA is TGTGCCAGCAGCTCCCAGGGTTTAGGCACTGAAGCTTTCTTT. Its translation is CASSSQGLGTEAFF.

The table lists this clonotype with a few counts. A clone one base away is much larger, so this may be a read error. The chain is built from TRBV20-1 and TRBJ2-7; D is uncertain. The germline V and J ends were trimmed by 7 bases and 3 bases, with 16 bases remaining between them. There are 13 residues in the CDR3. The V gene's germline CDR1 is DFQATT and CDR2 SNEGSKA (reference sequence). CDR3 sequence reads: CSVAETAIYEQYF. Here the CDR3 DNA reads TGCAGTGTAGCCGAGACGGCTATCTACGAGCAGTACTTC.

This clonotype was seen only a few times. The CDR3 protein is CASSTSVGNTGELFF. CDR3 in DNA: TGCGCCAGCAGTACCAGTGTCGGGAACACCGGGGAGCTGTTTTTT. V gene TRBV5-1 combines with J gene TRBJ2-2; D is unclear. Per the germline V gene, CDR1 is SGHRS and CDR2 is YFSETQ. This CDR3 region has 15 residues. V was trimmed by 5 bases and J by 1 base, leaving 12 bases between them.

CDR3 DNA: TGCGCCAGCAGCGCAAGGGACAGCTCCTACGAGCAGTACTTC. Encoded protein: CASSARDSSYEQYF. The chain carries TRBV5-1 and TRBJ2-7; 7 nucleotides align to TRBD1. CDR1 SGHRS and CDR2 YFSETQ come from the germline V gene. The junction had 4 bases not matched to a gene; V was cut back by 4 bases and J by 0 bases. The CDR3 has 14 amino acids.

This clonotype was seen at least ten times. The chain employs TRBV6-1 and TRBJ2-7; D perhaps matches TRBD1 (5 bases). Germline V gives CDR1 MNHNS, CDR2 SASEGT. The CDR3 is 14 residues long. V was trimmed by 6 bases and J by 6 bases, leaving 18 bases between them. The CDR3 spells CASSRVIGSSEQYF. The DNA of the CDR3 is TGTGCCAGCAGCAGGGTTATTGGCTCCAGCGAGCAGTACTTC.

This clonotype showed up many times. The chain combines TRBV29-1 with TRBJ2-3; 11 nucleotides align to TRBD2. The CDR3 totals 16 residues. V shed 1 base and J 3 bases; nucleotides not matched to a gene: 6. Germline loops: CDR1 SQVTM, CDR2 ANQGSEA. In DNA form, the CDR3 reads TGCAGCGTTGAAGGACTAGCGGGACGAAGGACAGATACGCAGTATTTT. This translates into CSVEGLAGRRTDTQYF.

This clonotype was detected only a few times. The chain employs TRBV19 and TRBJ2-3, with 9 bases identical to TRBD1. The CDR3 has 15 residues. Trimming at V came to 3 bases and at J to 4 bases, leaving 5 bases not matched to a gene. In germline, CDR1 is LNHDA, CDR2 SQIVND (reference sequence). This CDR3 reads CASSIATGGPDTQYF. The DNA of the CDR3 is TGTGCCAGTAGTATCGCGACAGGGGGACCAGATACGCAGTATTTT.

The table lists this clonotype with a few counts. This may arise from a read error, as a much more abundant clone is one base away. V usage is TRBV7-9 and J usage is TRBJ2-1; 7 bases are a match to TRBD1. This CDR3 has 17 amino acids. Germline V CDR1 and CDR2: SEHNR, FQNEAQ (reference sequence). J was trimmed by 4 bases and V by 5 bases; bases with no gene match: 14. CDR3 protein: CASSAPTGPYSYNEQFF. CDR3 sequence (DNA): TGTGCCAGCAGCGCGCCGACAGGGCCCTATTCGTACAATGAGCAGTTCTTC.

This clonotype was picked up a small number of times. This sequence joins TRBV24-1 and TRBJ2-3; possibly TRBD1 for D (5 bases). This CDR3 contains 15 residues. Trimming took off 1 base at V and 3 bases at J, with 10 bases between the two ends. Germline CDR1 KGHDR, CDR2 SFDVKD. The CDR3 protein is CATSDLGASTDTQYF. CDR3 bases: TGTGCCACCAGTGATTTAGGGGCCTCAACAGATACGCAGTATTTT.

The chain carries TRBV6-5 and TRBJ2-7; 11 nucleotides match TRBD2. Per germline, CDR1 MNHEY and CDR2 SVGAGI. V lost 0 bases and J lost 2; bases outside the gene matches: 3. The CDR3 has 16 amino acids. The CDR3 nucleotides are TGTGCCAGCAGTTACTCGATAGCGGGAGGGGCCTACGAGCAGTACTTC. As protein: CASSYSIAGGAYEQYF.

At least ten counts were recorded for this clonotype. The chain is built from TRBV12-3 or TRBV12-4 and TRBJ2-3; TRBD2 matches at 9 bases. Losses at the gene ends were 1 base for V and 2 bases for J; bases not matched to a gene: 4. This CDR3 is 16 amino acids long. CDR3 in amino acids: CASSLVLAGITDTQYF. The CDR3 nucleotides read TGTGCCAGCAGTTTAGTGCTAGCGGGGATCACAGATACGCAGTATTTT.

Ten or more counts support this clonotype. The chain couples TRBV12-3 or TRBV12-4 to TRBJ2-6; D possibly matches TRBD1 or TRBD2 (5 bases each). CDR3 length: 20 amino acids. Trimming took 1 base from V and 0 from J, leaving 19 bases between them. The CDR3 bases are TGTGCCAGCAGTTTAGATGGGTGGGGGAGACCAACCTCTGGGGCCAACGTCCTGACTTTC. As protein: CASSLDGWGRPTSGANVLTF.

This clonotype was found a few times. The chain uses TRBV5-1 and TRBJ1-2; D not resolved. Trimming took off 0 bases at V and 8 bases at J, with 11 bases between the two ends. The CDR3 spans 13 residues. CDR1 is SGHRS, CDR2 YFSETQ, per germline. CDR3 sequence reads: CASSLGQNLGYTF. The CDR3 bases are TGCGCCAGCAGCTTGGGGCAGAACCTCGGCTACACCTTC.

V and J are TRBV20-1 and TRBJ2-7, with D perhaps matching TRBD1 (6 bases). The CDR3 is made up of 13 amino acids. The V end was cut by 5 bases, the J end by 5 bases, with 16 bases between. The germline V gene encodes CDR1 DFQATT and CDR2 SNEGSKA (reference sequence). CDR3 in amino acids: CSAGTGKVNEQYF. In DNA form, the CDR3 reads TGCAGTGCTGGAACAGGGAAAGTCAACGAGCAGTACTTC.

This clonotype appeared many times. V usage is TRBV20-1 and J usage is TRBJ1-1, with 9 bases fitting TRBD1. V shed 6 bases, J shed 5 bases, and the junction held 7 bases outside the gene matches. This CDR3 spans 13 amino acids. Germline assignment: CDR1 DFQATT and CDR2 SNEGSKA (reference sequence). The CDR3 protein is CSADDRGLTEAFF. DNA of the CDR3: TGCAGTGCCGACGACAGGGGGTTGACTGAAGCTTTCTTT.

This clonotype was observed many times. The chain couples TRBV27 to TRBJ2-1, with D possibly being TRBD1 or TRBD2 (5 bases each). CDR1 and CDR2 from the germline V gene are MNHEY and SMNVEV (reference sequence). CDR3 size: 17 residues. V lost 8 bases and J 2 bases, leaving 22 bases between the germline ends. The CDR3 loop is CASSGAGTIRAYNEQFF. CDR3 DNA: TGTGCCAGCTCCGGGGCCGGGACCATCCGTGCCTACAATGAGCAGTTCTTC.

The CDR3 coding sequence is TGCGCCAGCAGCTTAAGTTCACAGGGGATGGCGGTGTCACCCCTCCACTTT. This translates into CASSLSSQGMAVSPLHF. This chain uses TRBV5-1 with TRBJ1-6, with 7 nucleotides matching TRBD1. The CDR3 is made up of 17 amino acids. J gave up 10 bases and V 2 bases, and 15 bases lay outside the gene matches. The germline CDR1 and CDR2 sequences are SGHRS and YFSETQ.

The chain carries TRBV24-1 and TRBJ2-1; D is unresolved. The CDR3 consists of 13 residues. V dropped 7 bases and J dropped 6 bases, with 12 bases sitting between them. CDR1 is KGHDR, CDR2 SFDVKD, per germline. The CDR3 spells CATRSVRSNEQFF. The CDR3 nucleotides read TGTGCCACCAGATCTGTGAGGTCCAATGAGCAGTTCTTC.

This clonotype was detected ten times or more. This chain uses TRBV29-1 with TRBJ2-7; 8 nucleotides match TRBD1. Trimming cost V 1 base and J 1 base; bases outside gene matches: 9. This CDR3 contains 16 residues. Per germline, CDR1 SQVTM and CDR2 ANQGSEA. The DNA for the CDR3 is TGCAGCGTTGAAGCTTACGGACAGGGTACATCCTACGAGCAGTACTTC. Its protein is CSVEAYGQGTSYEQYF.

This clonotype was found many times. The chain is built from TRBV12-3 or TRBV12-4 and TRBJ1-4; 7 bases line up with TRBD1. The CDR3 is 13 residues long. V was clipped by 6 bases and J by 7 bases; unmatched bases: 5. CDR3 in amino acids: CASRPTGFEKLFF. CDR3 in DNA: TGTGCCAGCAGACCGACAGGGTTTGAAAAACTGTTTTTT.